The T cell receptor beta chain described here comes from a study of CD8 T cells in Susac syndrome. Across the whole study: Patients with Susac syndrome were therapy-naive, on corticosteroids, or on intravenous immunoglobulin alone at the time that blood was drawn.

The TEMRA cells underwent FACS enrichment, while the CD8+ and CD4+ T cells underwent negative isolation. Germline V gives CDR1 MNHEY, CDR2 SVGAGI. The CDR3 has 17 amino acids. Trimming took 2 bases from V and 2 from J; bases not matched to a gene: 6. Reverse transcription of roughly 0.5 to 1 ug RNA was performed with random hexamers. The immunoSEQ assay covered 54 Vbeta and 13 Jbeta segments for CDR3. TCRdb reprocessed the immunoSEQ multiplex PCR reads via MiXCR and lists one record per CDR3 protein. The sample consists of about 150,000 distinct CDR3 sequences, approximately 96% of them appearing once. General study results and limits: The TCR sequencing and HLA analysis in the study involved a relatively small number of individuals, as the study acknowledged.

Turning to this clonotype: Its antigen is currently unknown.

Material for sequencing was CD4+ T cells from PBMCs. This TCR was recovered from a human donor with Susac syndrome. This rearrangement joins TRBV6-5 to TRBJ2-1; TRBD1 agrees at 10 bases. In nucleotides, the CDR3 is TGTGCCAGCAGTTACCCTGCCGGGACAGGGGCCTACAATGAGCAGTTCTTC. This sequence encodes CASSYPAGTGAYNEQFF.